This TCR beta chain was obtained from a study of tumor-infiltrating lymphocytes in primary liver carcinoma. The study co-extracted DNA and RNA from 20-30 mg of unsorted bulk tissue. Samples came from superior, inferior, lateral poles and tumor centre. The germline CDR1 and CDR2 sequences are SQVTM and ANQGSEA. The CDR3 runs 15 residues. This clonotype was seen once. One end of the junction fails to match germline, which may point to a read error. With 500 ng total RNA as template and a constant-region primer, TCR beta cDNA was made. Three nested multiplex PCR rounds, a slightly modified ARM-PCR, produced the libraries for TCR beta. The first two PCR rounds used TRBV1-TRBV30 primers with a Cbeta primer, approximately 10 cycles each. MiXCR, run by TCRdb on the multiplex PCR reads, gives a single entry per CDR3 protein. The table has roughly 120,000 distinct CDR3 sequences, 60% to 70% seen once.

What was sequenced was liver tumor tissue from sampling region 1. Subset in this sample: tumor region T1, superior pole. The V gene is TRBV29-1, the J gene TRBJ2-1, with 9 bases identical to TRBD1. This TCR was sampled from a woman in her sixties with primary liver carcinoma and hepatitis B virus infection. CDR3 protein: CSVEDTGGLYNEQLF. CDR3 DNA sequence: TGCAGTGTTGAAGATACAGGGGGCTTGTACAATGAGCAGCTCTTC.